One T cell receptor beta chain is described in this entry. Antigen specificity is unknown. This may stem from a read error, because a much larger clone lies one nucleotide away. The study amplified TCR beta CDR3 regions using RNA transcripts. Second-round multiplex PCR came after a first-round RT-PCR that employed HTBI primers. TCRdb recomputed calls from the multiplex PCR reads with MiXCR, one row per CDR3 protein. This table has a few hundred thousand distinct CDR3 sequences, about 17% appearing once. The length of the CDR3 is 13 residues. The V gene's germline CDR1 is SGHTA and CDR2 FQGNSA. The data are from a study of Graves' ophthalmopathy and Graves' hyperthyroidism. Regarding the study as a whole: At around 65% sensitivity and 72.22% specificity, the model predicted progression of the ophthalmopathy. A 13-signature model separated ophthalmopathy from stable hyperthyroidism, just under 90% sensitivity, around 81% specificity.

This clonotype was obtained from an adult woman with stable Graves' hyperthyroidism. The specimen sequenced was peripheral blood. The chain couples TRBV7-2 to TRBJ1-5; D remains unclear. CDR3 in amino acids: CASSLEMGQPQRF. The CDR3 DNA reads TGTGCCAGCAGCTTAGAAATGGGTCAGCCCCAGCGTTTT.